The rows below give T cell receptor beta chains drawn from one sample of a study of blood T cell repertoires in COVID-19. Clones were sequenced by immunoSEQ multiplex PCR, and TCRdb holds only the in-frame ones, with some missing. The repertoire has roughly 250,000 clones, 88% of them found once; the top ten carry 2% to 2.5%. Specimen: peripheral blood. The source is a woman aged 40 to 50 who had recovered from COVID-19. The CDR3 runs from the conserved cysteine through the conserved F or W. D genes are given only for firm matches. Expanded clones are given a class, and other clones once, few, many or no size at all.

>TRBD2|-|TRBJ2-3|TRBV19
TGTGCCAGTACAATGCTAGCGGGAGGCAGCACAGATACGCAGTATTTT
CASTMLAGGSTDTQYF
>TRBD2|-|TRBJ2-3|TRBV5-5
TGTGCCAGCAGCCCCGAGCGGGGGAGGGATACGCAGTATTTT
CASSPERGRDTQYF
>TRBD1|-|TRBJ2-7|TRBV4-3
TGCGCCAGCAGCCCCACCCGCGACAGATTGGACAGGGGATTCTACGAGCAGTACTTC
CASSPTRDRLDRGFYEQYF
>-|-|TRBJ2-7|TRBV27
TGTGCCAGCAGTTTATCAATTCCAGGGACTTCGTACGAGCAGTACTTC
CASSLSIPGTSYEQYF
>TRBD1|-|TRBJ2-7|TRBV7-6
TGTGCCAGCAGCTTAGAGGAGGGACAGGGGAGCTCCTACGAGCAGTACTTC
CASSLEEGQGSSYEQYF
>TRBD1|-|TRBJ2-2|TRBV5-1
TGCGCCAGCAGCTTGGGGACAGGGAAATGGACCGGGGAGCTGTTTTTT
CASSLGTGKWTGELFF
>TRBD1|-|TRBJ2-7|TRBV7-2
TGTGCCAGCAGCCTGAACCAGGGGGCTGTCGACGAGCAGTACTTC
CASSLNQGAVDEQYF
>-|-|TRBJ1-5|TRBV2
TGTGCCAGCAGTTTACAGGGATCCGGCAATCAGCCCCAGCATTTT
CASSLQGSGNQPQHF
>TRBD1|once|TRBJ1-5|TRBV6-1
TGTGCCAGCAGTGAGCCAGGGGGCCTAGGGAAGCCCCAGCATTTT
CASSEPGGLGKPQHF
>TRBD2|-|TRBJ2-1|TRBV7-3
TGTGCCAGCAGCTCCCACGGGACTACCGCCTACAATGAGCAGTTCTTC
CASSSHGTTAYNEQFF
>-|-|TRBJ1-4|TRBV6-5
TGTGCCAGCAGTCTGGACAGTACCGAAAAACTGTTTTTT
CASSLDSTEKLFF
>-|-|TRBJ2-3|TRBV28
TGTGCCAGCAGTTTATCAGGGTACACAGATACGCAGTATTTT
CASSLSGYTDTQYF
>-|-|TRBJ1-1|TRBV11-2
TGTGCCAGCAGCCACGGGGTGGACACTGAAGCTTTCTTT
CASSHGVDTEAFF
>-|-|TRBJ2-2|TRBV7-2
TGTGCCAGCAGCTTAGCCCAGTTTAACACCGGGGAGCTGTTTTTT
CASSLAQFNTGELFF
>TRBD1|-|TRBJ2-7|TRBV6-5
TGTGCCAGCAACGGCGACAGGGACGACGAGCAGTACTTC
CASNGDRDDEQYF
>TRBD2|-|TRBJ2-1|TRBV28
TGTGCCAGCAGTCGGACTAGCGGGGCTTACAATGAGCAGTTCTTC
CASSRTSGAYNEQFF
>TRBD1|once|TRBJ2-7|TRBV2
TGTGCCAGCAGTGCGGACAGGGGACACGAGCAGTACTTC
CASSADRGHEQYF
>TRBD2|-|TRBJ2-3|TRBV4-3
TGCGCCAGCAGCCCGATTATTTCTGGCGGGAGGGCCGATGGCACAGATACGCAGTATTTT
CASSPIISGGRADGTDTQYF
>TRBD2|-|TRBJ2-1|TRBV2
TGTGCCAGCGGGACTAGCGGGGGGAATGAGCAGTTCTTC
CASGTSGGNEQFF
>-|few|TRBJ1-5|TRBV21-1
TGTGCCAGCAGCGCCCCTGGGGGGGTCCTTCAGCCCCAGCATTTT
CASSAPGGVLQPQHF
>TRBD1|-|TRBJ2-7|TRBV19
TGTGCCAGTAGTGGCTGGGACAGGGCCTACGAGCAGTACTTC
CASSGWDRAYEQYF
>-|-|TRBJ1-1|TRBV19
TGTGCCAGTAGTGTGCAGGGTGGAGGGACTGAAGCTTTCTTT
CASSVQGGGTEAFF
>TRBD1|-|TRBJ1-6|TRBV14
TGTGCCAGCAGCCTCTCGGACAGGGGGAATTCACCCCTCCACTTT
CASSLSDRGNSPLHF
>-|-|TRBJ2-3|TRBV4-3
TGCGCCAGCAGCCAGGGCCTGTACCCTAGCACAGATACGCAGTATTTT
CASSQGLYPSTDTQYF
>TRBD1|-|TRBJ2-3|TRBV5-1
TGCGCCAGCAGCTTCCCCGGGACAGGGGCCACAGATACGCAGTATTTT
CASSFPGTGATDTQYF
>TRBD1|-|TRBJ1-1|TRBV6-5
TGTGCCAGCAGACTGGGACAGGGGAACACTGAAGCTTTCTTT
CASRLGQGNTEAFF
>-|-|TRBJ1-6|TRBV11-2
TGTGCCAGCAGCCCCAACCGGGGAAATAATTCACCCCTCCACTTT
CASSPNRGNNSPLHF
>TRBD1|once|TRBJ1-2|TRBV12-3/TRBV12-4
TGTGCCAGCACGACAGGGTATGGCTACACCTTC
CASTTGYGYTF
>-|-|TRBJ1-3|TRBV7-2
TGTGCCAGCAGCTTAGGACCACTGACAGGTGGAAACACCATATATTTT
CASSLGPLTGGNTIYF
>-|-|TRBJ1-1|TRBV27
TGTGCCAGCAGTTTCAGGGCTCTGAACACTGAAGCTTTCTTT
CASSFRALNTEAFF
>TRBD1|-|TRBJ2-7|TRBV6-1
TGTGCCAGCAGTGAATTTCTGGACAGGCCGTACGAGCAGTACTTC
CASSEFLDRPYEQYF
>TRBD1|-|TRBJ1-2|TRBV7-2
TGTGCCAGCAGCTTAGCTGCCGCGGGACAGCCTTATGGCTACACCTTC
CASSLAAAGQPYGYTF
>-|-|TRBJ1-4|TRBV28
TGTGCCAGCAGTCAACCAGGACAAACTAATGAAAAACTGTTTTTT
CASSQPGQTNEKLFF
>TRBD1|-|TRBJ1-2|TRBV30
TGTGCCTGGGAAAAAGGGGGCAGGAATCTCTATGGCTACACCTTC
CAWEKGGRNLYGYTF
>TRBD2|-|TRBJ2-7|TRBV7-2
TGTGCCAGCAGCTTAAGGTCTAGCGGGAGTTGGTACGAGCAGTACTTC
CASSLRSSGSWYEQYF
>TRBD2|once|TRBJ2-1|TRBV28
TGTGCCAGCAGTATCCTAGCGGGGGGGAACAATGAGCAGTTCTTC
CASSILAGGNNEQFF
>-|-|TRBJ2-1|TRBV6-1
TGTGCCAGCAGTGAACGCGCGCAGTTCTTC
CASSERAQFF
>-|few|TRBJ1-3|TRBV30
TGTGCCGTACGCCGGGGATGGGGAAACACCATATATTTT
CAVRRGWGNTIYF
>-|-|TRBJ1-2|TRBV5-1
TGCGCCAGCAGCGCTGTGGCGGGTGGCTACACCTTC
CASSAVAGGYTF
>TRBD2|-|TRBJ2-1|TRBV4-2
TGTGCCAGCAGCCAAGGGGCTCTAGCGGGGGGGTACAATGAGCAGTTCTTC
CASSQGALAGGYNEQFF
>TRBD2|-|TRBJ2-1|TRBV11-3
TGTGCCAGCAGCTCGAGGACTAGCGGTAGGAATGAGCAGTTCTTC
CASSSRTSGRNEQFF
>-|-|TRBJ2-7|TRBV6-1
TGTGCCAGCAGTGAAAGCGGCAGAGACTACGAGCAGTACTTC
CASSESGRDYEQYF
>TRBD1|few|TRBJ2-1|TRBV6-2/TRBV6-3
TGTGCCAGCAGTTACTCGGGGACAGGGATAAGTAACAATGAGCAGTTCTTC
CASSYSGTGISNNEQFF
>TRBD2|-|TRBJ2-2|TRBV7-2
TGTGCCAGCAGCGAACCGGGACTAGCGCAGACCGGGGAGCTGTTTTTT
CASSEPGLAQTGELFF
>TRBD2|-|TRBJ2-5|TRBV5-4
TGTGCCAGCAGCCCAAGGACTAGCGGGAGTGGGGAGACCCAGTACTTC
CASSPRTSGSGETQYF
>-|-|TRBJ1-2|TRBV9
TGTGCCAGCAGCGTGCGGGAAGTAAGGAGCTATGGCTACACCTTC
CASSVREVRSYGYTF
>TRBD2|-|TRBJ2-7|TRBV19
TGTGCCAGTAGTATAGGACCGGGAGGGATCTACGAGCAGTACTTC
CASSIGPGGIYEQYF
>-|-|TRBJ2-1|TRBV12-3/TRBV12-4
TGTGCCAGCAACGCGGCCCAGGGCGAGCAGTTCTTC
CASNAAQGEQFF